The entry below gives a single T cell receptor beta chain sequence along with its context. This entry comes from a study of T cell changes during pregnancy in multiple sclerosis. Produced via immunoSEQ multiplex PCR; TCRdb's table is partial and in-frame only. The sample has about 44,000 clones, approximately 90% seen once. The CDR3 consists of 11 residues. The V end lost 6 bases, the J end lost 3 bases, and 8 bases lay between the germline ends. The germline V gene has CDR1 DFQATT and CDR2 SNEGSKA (reference sequence). The sequence derives from a female donor with multiple sclerosis, enrolled in a pregnancy study. Sample: CD4+ T cells from peripheral blood mononuclear cells, taken before pregnancy. The genes are TRBV20-1 and TRBJ2-5; tentatively, D is TRBD2 (5 bases). For the CDR3, the DNA is TGCAGTGCGGGAGCAGAAGAGACCCAGTACTTC. It yields the protein CSAGAEETQYF.